The entry below gives a single TCR beta chain sequence along with its context. The antigen is not known. V shed 4 bases, J shed 4 bases, and the junction held 4 bases outside the gene matches. The CDR3 is made up of 14 amino acids. CDR1 and CDR2 from the germline V gene are LGHNA and YNFKEQ. The data were produced by immunoSEQ multiplex PCR, yet TCRdb's version contains in-frame clones alone and is incomplete. Found here are more than 90,000 clones, approximately 90% of them singletons; the top ten hold 1.3%. These data come from a study of T cell responses to AZD1222 COVID-19 vaccine. Study conclusions and caveats: Two AZD1222 administrations were followed by greater Spike-specific TCR breadth and depth. Donors were largely white British and mainly female; clonal diversity was possibly underestimated. With dominance at 160-218 and 743-854, vaccine-associated CD4 TCRs spanned spike.

Sequenced material: peripheral blood, taken on day 0 of AZD1222 vaccination. V is TRBV4-2 and J is TRBJ1-5; TRBD1 matches at 7 bases. This TCR derives from an adult in good health. The CDR3 DNA follows: TGTGCCAGCAGCCCCCGACAGGGTAATCAGCCCCAGCATTTT. Its translation: CASSPRQGNQPQHF.